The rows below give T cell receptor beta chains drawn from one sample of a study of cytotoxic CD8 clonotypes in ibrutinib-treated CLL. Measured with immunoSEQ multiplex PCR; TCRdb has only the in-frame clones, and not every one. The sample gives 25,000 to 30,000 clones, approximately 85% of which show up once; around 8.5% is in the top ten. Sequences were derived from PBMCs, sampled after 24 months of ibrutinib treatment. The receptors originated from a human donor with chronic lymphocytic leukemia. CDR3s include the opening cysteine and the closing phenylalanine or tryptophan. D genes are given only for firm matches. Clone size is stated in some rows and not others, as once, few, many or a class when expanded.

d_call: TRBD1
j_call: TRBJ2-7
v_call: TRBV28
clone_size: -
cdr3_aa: CASSFGQGGIYEQYF
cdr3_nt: TGTGCCAGCAGTTTCGGACAGGGGGGGATCTACGAGCAGTACTTC

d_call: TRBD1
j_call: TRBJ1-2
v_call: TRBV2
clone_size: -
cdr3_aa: CASSGDRELGGYGYTF
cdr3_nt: TGTGCCAGCAGTGGGGACAGGGAACTCGGGGGCTATGGCTACACCTTC

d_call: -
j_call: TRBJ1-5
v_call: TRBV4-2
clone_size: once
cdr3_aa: CASSQEAGSGQPQHF
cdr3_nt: TGTGCCAGCAGCCAAGAGGCGGGGTCCGGTCAGCCCCAGCATTTT

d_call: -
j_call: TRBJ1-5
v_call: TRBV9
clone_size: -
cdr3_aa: CASSSTPHQPQHF
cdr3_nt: TGTGCCAGCAGCTCCACACCTCATCAGCCCCAGCATTTT

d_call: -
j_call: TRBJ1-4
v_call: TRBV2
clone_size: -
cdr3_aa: CASRAGVNEKLFF
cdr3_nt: TGTGCCAGCAGGGCAGGCGTTAATGAAAAACTGTTTTTT

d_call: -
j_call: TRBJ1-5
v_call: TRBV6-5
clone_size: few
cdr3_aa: CASSYGRGQPQHF
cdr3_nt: TGTGCCAGCAGTTATGGTCGGGGTCAGCCCCAGCATTTT

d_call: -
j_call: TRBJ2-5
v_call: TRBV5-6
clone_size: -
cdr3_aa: CASSLAGQGGGQETQYF
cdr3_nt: TGTGCCAGCAGCTTGGCCGGGCAGGGAGGGGGGCAAGAGACCCAGTACTTC

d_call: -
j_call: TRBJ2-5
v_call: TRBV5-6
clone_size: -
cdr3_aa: CASSPLGKTQYF
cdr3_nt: TGTGCCAGCAGCCCACTAGGAAAGACCCAGTACTTC

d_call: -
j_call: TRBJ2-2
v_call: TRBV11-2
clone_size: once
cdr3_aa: CASSLGHRAGELFF
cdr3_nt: TGTGCCAGCAGCTTAGGGCACCGTGCCGGGGAGCTGTTTTTT

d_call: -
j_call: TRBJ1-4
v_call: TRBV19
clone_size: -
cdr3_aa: CASSQTVSGSEKLFF
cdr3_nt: TGTGCCAGTAGCCAGACAGTCTCCGGATCGGAAAAACTGTTTTTT

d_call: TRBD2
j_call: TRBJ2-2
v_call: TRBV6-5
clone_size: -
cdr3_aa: CASSFGLAGGPGELFF
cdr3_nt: TGTGCCAGCAGTTTCGGACTAGCGGGGGGGCCCGGGGAGCTGTTTTTT

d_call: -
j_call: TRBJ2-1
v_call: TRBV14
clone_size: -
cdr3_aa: CASSRRRGSYNEQFF
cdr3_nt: TGTGCCAGCAGCCGCCGCCGGGGCTCCTACAATGAGCAGTTCTTC

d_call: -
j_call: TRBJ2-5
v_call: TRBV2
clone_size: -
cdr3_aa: CASSEGGGKTQYF
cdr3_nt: TGTGCCAGCAGTGAAGGGGGTGGGAAGACCCAGTACTTC

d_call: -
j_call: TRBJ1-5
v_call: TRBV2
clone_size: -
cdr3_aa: CASSTRVRNQPQHF
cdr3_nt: TGTGCCAGCAGTACTAGGGTTCGCAATCAGCCCCAGCATTTT

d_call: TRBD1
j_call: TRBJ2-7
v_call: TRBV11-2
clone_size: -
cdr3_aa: CASSLDHGTGYNEQYF
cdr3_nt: TGTGCCAGCAGCTTAGATCATGGGACAGGCTACAACGAGCAGTACTTC

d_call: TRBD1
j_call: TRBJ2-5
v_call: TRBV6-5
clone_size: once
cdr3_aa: CASSSTMRTGEETQYF
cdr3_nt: TGTGCCAGCAGTTCAACCATGCGGACAGGGGAAGAGACCCAGTACTTC